One T cell receptor beta chain is described in this entry. The data stem from a study of blood T cell repertoires in COVID-19. The V gene end was trimmed by 3 bases and the J gene end by 0 bases; junction bases not matched to a gene: 6. The germline V gene encodes CDR1 MGHRA and CDR2 YSYEKL. The CDR3 spans 18 residues. Seattle's enrolled individuals joined amid active infection and were then monitored longitudinally. Some clones are missing from TCRdb's copy, which holds only in-frame ones; the method was immunoSEQ multiplex PCR. The sample includes 110,000 or so clones, around 85% seen only once; the top ten take more than 5%.

The genes are TRBV4-1 and TRBJ2-2, with 11 bases lining up with TRBD2. The sequenced material came from peripheral blood. The sequence was collected from an older woman with COVID-19, enrolled during active disease. Written as DNA, the CDR3 is TGCGCCAGCAGCCACAGACTAGCGGGGATTTCGAACACCGGGGAGCTGTTTTTT. Protein sequence: CASSHRLAGISNTGELFF.